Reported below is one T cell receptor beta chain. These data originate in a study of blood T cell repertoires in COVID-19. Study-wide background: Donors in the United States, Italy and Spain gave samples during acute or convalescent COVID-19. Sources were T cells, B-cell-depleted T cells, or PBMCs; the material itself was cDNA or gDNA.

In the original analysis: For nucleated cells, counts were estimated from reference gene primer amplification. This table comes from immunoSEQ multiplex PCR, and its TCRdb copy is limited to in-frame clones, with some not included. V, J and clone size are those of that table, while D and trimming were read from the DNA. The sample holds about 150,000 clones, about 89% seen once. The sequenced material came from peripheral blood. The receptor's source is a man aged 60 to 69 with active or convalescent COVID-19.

The CDR3 here is CASSRAGVGETQYF. The CDR3 coding sequence is TGTGCCAGCAGCCGAGCGGGAGTTGGAGAGACCCAGTACTTC. This chain connects TRBV7-9 to TRBJ2-5; 8 bases map to TRBD2. The CDR3 length is 14 residues. Germline-derived CDR1 and CDR2 are SEHNR and FQNEAQ (reference sequence). Germline trimming cut 5 bases from V and 4 bases from J; bases unmatched to any gene: 6.